Given below is one T cell receptor beta chain in context. It has no known antigen specificity. No much larger clone exists at a distance of one base, and base qualities are not known. Peripheral blood CD8+ and CD4+ T cells from healthy donors, Susac syndrome patients and multiple sclerosis patients were profiled using high-throughput TCR beta sequencing. The healthy donors served as controls matched for age and sex. Bulk CD8+ and CD4+ T cells were purified magnetically by negative isolation, whereas CD8+ TEMRA cells were enriched by FACS. Blood was drawn into EDTA tubes, processed within 24 hours, and PBMCs were isolated by density gradient centrifugation. PBMCs intended for TCR sequencing were cryopreserved in liquid nitrogen and were subsequently thawed in a 37 degrees C water bath. The sorted or isolated CD4+, CD8+ and CD8+ TEMRA cells reached a purity of at least 90%. The sample comes from a study of CD8 T cells in Susac syndrome (dated by TCRdb to the late 2010s). General notes on the study: Whether CD8+ T cell activation and differentiation in Susac syndrome was antigen driven was tested using repertoire sequencing.

RNA was extracted using the RNeasy kit, and roughly 0.5 to 1 ug of the RNA was reverse transcribed with random hexamers. The immunoSEQ multiplex PCR assay, which covers 54 Vbeta and 13 Jbeta segments, was used to amplify TCR beta CDR3 regions. To correct PCR amplification bias, a synthetic template baseline was used for both primer optimization and computational correction. Under the source paper's analysis protocol: Reads were annotated to V, D and J genes according to IMGT and were analyzed with immunoSEQ Analyzer, with only productive sequences retained. Clonality was computed as one minus Shannon entropy normalized by log2 of the number of productive unique sequences. For each patient and control, public and private clones were evaluated among the 100 most prevalent clones. A clone was defined as Susac-specific if it was absent from the healthy and MS cohorts, from about 1,100 published viral clones and from other ImmuneACCESS disease sequences. TCRdb trimmed public reads at Q25 via fastp, called clones via MiXCR and kept in-frame beta chains. Entries that share a CDR3 protein sequence are merged under the most common genes and DNA. It is TCRdb's table, rather than the study itself, that gives the V and J calls and clone size. For this sample the table gives around 190,000 distinct CDR3 sequences, of which approximately 93% were detected only once. The ten biggest clones cover around 0.1% of the sample.

The germline V gene supplies CDR1 LGHNA and CDR2 YNFKEQ. The CDR3 runs 18 amino acids, cysteine and phenylalanine included. The CDR3 DNA has 54 bases and is translated from base 1. At the junction V is shortened by 0 bases and J by 5 bases, with 21 bases in between. Paper-wide results and their limitations: The TCR sequencing and HLA analysis was acknowledged to have included a relatively small number of individuals.

The sequenced sample consisted of CD4+ T cells from PBMCs. Rearrangement joined TRBV4-2 to TRBJ2-3, with TRBD1 tentatively as D gene (5 bases match). The TCR originated in a human donor in good health. The nucleotide sequence is given as TGTGCCAGCAGCCAAGATGGGGCGGCAGGGCAGAGTATAGATACGCAGTATTTT. It translates to CASSQDGAAGQSIDTQYF.